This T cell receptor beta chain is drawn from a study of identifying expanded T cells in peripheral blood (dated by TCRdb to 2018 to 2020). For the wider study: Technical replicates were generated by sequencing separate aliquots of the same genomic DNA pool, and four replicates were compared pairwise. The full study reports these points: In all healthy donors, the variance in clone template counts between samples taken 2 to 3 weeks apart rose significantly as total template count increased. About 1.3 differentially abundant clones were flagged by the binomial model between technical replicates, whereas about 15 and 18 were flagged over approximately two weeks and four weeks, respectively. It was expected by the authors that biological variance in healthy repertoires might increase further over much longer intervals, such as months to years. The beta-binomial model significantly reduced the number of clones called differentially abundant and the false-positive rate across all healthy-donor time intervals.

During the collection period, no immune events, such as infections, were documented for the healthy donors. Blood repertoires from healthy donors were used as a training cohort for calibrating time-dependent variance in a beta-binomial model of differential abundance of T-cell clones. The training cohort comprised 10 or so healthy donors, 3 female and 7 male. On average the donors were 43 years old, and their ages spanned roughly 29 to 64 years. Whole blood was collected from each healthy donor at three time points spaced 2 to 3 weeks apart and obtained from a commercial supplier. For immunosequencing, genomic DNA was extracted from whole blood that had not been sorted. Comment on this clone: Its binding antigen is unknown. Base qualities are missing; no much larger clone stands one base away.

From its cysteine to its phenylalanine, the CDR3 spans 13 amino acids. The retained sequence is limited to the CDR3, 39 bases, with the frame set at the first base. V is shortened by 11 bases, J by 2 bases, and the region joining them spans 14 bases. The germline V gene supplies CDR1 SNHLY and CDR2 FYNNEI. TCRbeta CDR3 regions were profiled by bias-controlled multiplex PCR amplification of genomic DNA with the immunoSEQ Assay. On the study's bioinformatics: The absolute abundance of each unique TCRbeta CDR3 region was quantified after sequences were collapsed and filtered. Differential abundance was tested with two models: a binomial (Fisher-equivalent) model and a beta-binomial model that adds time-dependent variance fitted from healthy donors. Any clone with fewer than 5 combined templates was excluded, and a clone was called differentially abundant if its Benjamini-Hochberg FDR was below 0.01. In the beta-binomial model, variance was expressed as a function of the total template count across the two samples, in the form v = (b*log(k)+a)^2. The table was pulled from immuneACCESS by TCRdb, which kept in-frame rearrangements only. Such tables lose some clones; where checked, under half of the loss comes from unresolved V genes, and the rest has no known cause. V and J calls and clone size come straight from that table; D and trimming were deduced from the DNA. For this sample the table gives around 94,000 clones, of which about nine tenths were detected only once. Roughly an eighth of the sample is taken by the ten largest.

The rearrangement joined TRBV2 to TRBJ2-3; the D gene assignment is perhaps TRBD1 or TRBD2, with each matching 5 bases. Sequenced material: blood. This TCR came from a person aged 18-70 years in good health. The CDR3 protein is CAGRGGYTDTQYF. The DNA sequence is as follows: TGTGCCGGCCGGGGCGGGTACACAGATACGCAGTATTTT.